The sequence of this T cell receptor beta chain was determined in a study of human T cells and chemical hapten exposure. TCRdb reprocessed the RACE reads via MiXCR and lists one record per CDR3 protein. The sample carries fewer than 40,000 distinct CDR3 sequences, roughly 5% recorded once. Indicated time point: healthy volunteer bleed at 6 weeks. Blood, whole and unfractionated, served as the source for total RNA extraction. This clonotype showed up many times. The length of the CDR3 is 13 residues. V was pared by 5 bases and J by 2 bases, with 3 bases of the junction left unmatched. CDR1 and CDR2 from the germline V gene are SQVTM and ANQGSEA.

The V gene is TRBV29-1, the J gene TRBJ1-5; 7 bases fit TRBD1. The TCR comes from a human donor in good health. Some clones in this sample may be carry-over from other donors' samples. Sequencing used whole blood. The CDR3 nucleotides read TGCAGCGTTCAAACAGGGGGCAATCAGCCCCAGCATTTT. It is translated as CSVQTGGNQPQHF.